Below, 32 T cell receptor beta chains from the same sample are listed, as sequenced in a study of shared clonotypes between healthy human individuals. The protocol was immunoSEQ multiplex PCR, while the TCRdb copy is restricted to in-frame clones and leaves out a portion. The data show 2 million to 2.5 million clones, roughly 93% seen once. The sample comprised naive CD4+ T cells from PBMCs. Subset defined: CD45RA+ positively selected. The origin of the receptors is a man aged 18 to 35 in good health. Some clones in this sample may be carry-over from other donors' samples.

This chain connects TRBV6-1 to TRBJ2-3, with D possibly matching TRBD1 (6 bases). V was clipped by 2 bases and J by 6 bases, with 18 bases between them. Germline CDR1 reads MNHNS; CDR2 reads SASEGT. The CDR3 has 16 residues. In DNA, the CDR3 is TGTGCCAGCAGTGAATCTAGGACAGTTGTTTATGATACGCAGTATTTT. Its translation is CASSESRTVVYDTQYF.

V is TRBV11-2 and J is TRBJ2-1; TRBD1 or TRBD2 may be the D gene (5 bases each). Trimming removed 1 base at V and 2 bases at J, with 12 bases between. The germline CDR1 and CDR2 sequences are SGHAT and FQNNGV. This CDR3 is built from 16 residues. The CDR3: CASSLVGGVTYNEQFF. For the CDR3, the DNA is TGTGCCAGCAGCTTAGTTGGGGGAGTCACCTACAATGAGCAGTTCTTC.

In regard to this clone: The same CDR3 arises from other DNA sequences in this sample as well. The chain uses TRBV6-5 and TRBJ1-1; weak D call: TRBD1 (5 bases). Germline CDR1 reads MNHEY; CDR2 reads SVGAGI. The V gene lost 3 bases and the J gene lost 4 bases, with 9 bases spanning the gap. There are 13 residues in the CDR3. The CDR3 DNA reads TGTGCCAGCAGTTATAATGGGGGCACTGAAGCTTTCTTT. Protein sequence: CASSYNGGTEAFF.

The genes are TRBV5-8 and TRBJ1-5; D unresolved. Trimming removed 4 bases from V and 2 bases from J, with 10 bases in between. From germline, CDR1 is SGHTS and CDR2 YDEGEE. The length of the CDR3 is 14 residues. The CDR3, as DNA: TGTGCCAGCAGCCCCCAGGCCGGCAATCAGCCCCAGCATTTT. Its protein is CASSPQAGNQPQHF.

This clone was recorded only once. V usage is TRBV11-2 and J usage is TRBJ1-1, with D unclear. This CDR3 has 19 amino acids. Germline V gene lookup returns CDR1 SGHAT and CDR2 FQNNGV. The V gene lost 5 bases and the J gene lost 0 bases, with 25 bases spanning the gap. The CDR3 here is CASSLVIDNFRRMNTEAFF. The CDR3 nucleotides are TGTGCCAGCAGCCTCGTCATCGACAATTTTCGGCGGATGAACACTGAAGCTTTCTTT.

The chain is built from TRBV7-9 and TRBJ1-2; D uncertain. The germline V and J ends were trimmed by 0 bases and 0 bases, with 11 bases remaining between them. The length of the CDR3 is 16 residues. Germline V lookup: CDR1 SEHNR, CDR2 FQNEAQ (reference sequence). The chain's CDR3 is CASSLASVLTNYGYTF. CDR3 nucleotides: TGTGCCAGCAGCTTAGCCTCGGTCCTCACTAACTATGGCTACACCTTC.

V is TRBV2 and J is TRBJ2-5, with D unresolved. Germline V CDR1 and CDR2: SNHLY, FYNNEI. The V end was cut by 6 bases, the J end by 5 bases, with 13 bases between. There are 13 residues in the CDR3. This CDR3 is CASSPLGSETQYF. As DNA, the CDR3 is TGTGCCAGCAGCCCCCTAGGTTCGGAGACCCAGTACTTC.

The chain is built from TRBV28 and TRBJ2-7; TRBD2 matches 11 bases. The CDR3 is 17 residues long. In germline, CDR1 is MDHEN, CDR2 SYDVKM. The J segment lost 2 bases and the V segment lost 8 bases, leaving 14 bases of the junction unmatched. CDR3 sequence reads: CASSGTSGAYGPYEQYF. CDR3 bases: TGTGCCAGCTCCGGGACTAGCGGAGCCTACGGGCCCTACGAGCAGTACTTC. The full variable domain, its missing parts supplied by reference TRBV28 and TRBJ2-7, is DVKVTQSSRYLVKRTGEKVFLECVQDMDHENMFWYRQDPGLGLRLIYFSYDVKMKEKGDIPEGYSVSREKKERFSLILESASTNQTSMYLCASSGTSGAYGPYEQYFGPGTRLTVT.

A single count supports this clone. This chain uses TRBV18 with TRBJ2-7; D is perhaps TRBD1 (6 bases). The CDR3 spans 15 residues. V gave up 3 bases and J gave up 7 bases, with 19 bases separating them. Germline V gives CDR1 KGHSH, CDR2 LQKENI. CDR3 region: CASSPNRVSQREQYF. The CDR3 DNA is TGTGCCAGCTCACCTAACAGGGTAAGCCAGAGGGAGCAGTACTTC.

This rearrangement joins TRBV28 to TRBJ1-2; tentatively, D is TRBD1 (6 bases). Germline assignment: CDR1 MDHEN and CDR2 SYDVKM. The ends were cut back, 7 bases at V and 7 bases at J, with 16 bases in the middle. This CDR3 has 13 amino acids. The CDR3 spells CASKLGGPSGYTF. CDR3 DNA sequence: TGTGCCAGCAAACTCGGGGGCCCCTCTGGCTACACCTTC.

V usage is TRBV6-1 and J usage is TRBJ2-2; D not resolved. The CDR3 totals 13 residues. Germline loops: CDR1 MNHNS, CDR2 SASEGT. Trimming cost V 4 bases and J 3 bases, with 6 bases left between them. CDR3: CASSGRDTGELFF. The DNA for the CDR3 is TGTGCCAGCAGTGGCAGAGACACCGGGGAGCTGTTTTTT.

The chain joins TRBV6-6 to TRBJ2-7; TRBD2 might be the D (7 bases). The length of the CDR3 is 12 residues. Germline CDR1 MNHNY, CDR2 SVGAGI (reference sequence). Trimming removed 11 bases at V and 2 bases at J, with 13 bases between. In nucleotides, the CDR3 is TGTGCCGGGGGGGGCGGTCCCTACGAGCAGTACTTC. Translating it yields CAGGGGPYEQYF.

The rearrangement uses TRBV18 and TRBJ1-1, with 8 bases that match TRBD1. The CDR3 is 15 amino acids. Germline CDR1 and CDR2: KGHSH and LQKENI. The J segment lost 4 bases and the V segment lost 4 bases, leaving 8 bases of the junction unmatched. The CDR3 reads CASSLGQGRITEAFF. The CDR3 DNA follows: TGTGCCAGCTCACTTGGACAGGGTAGGATCACTGAAGCTTTCTTT.

V is TRBV19 and J is TRBJ2-5; D is perhaps TRBD2 (6 bases). V lost 5 bases, J lost 4 bases, and 14 bases lay in between. Germline V gives CDR1 LNHDA, CDR2 SQIVND (reference sequence). The CDR3 is 14 residues long. As DNA, the CDR3 is TGTGCCAGTAGTCTCCCCCGGGGAGGAGAGACCCAGTACTTC. Protein: CASSLPRGGETQYF. Full variable domain (remainder filled in from reference TRBV19 and TRBJ2-5): DGGITQSPKYLFRKEGQNVTLSCEQNLNHDAMYWYRQDPGQGLRLIYYSQIVNDFQKGDIAEGYSVSREKKESFPLTVTSAQKNPTAFYLCASSLPRGGETQYFGPGTRLLVL.

The chain has TRBV27 and TRBJ1-5; D possibly corresponds to TRBD1 (6 bases). The CDR3 length is 18 residues. Germline CDR1 is MNHEY and CDR2 is SMNVEV (reference sequence). Trimming cost V 0 bases and J 4 bases, with 19 bases left between them. The CDR3 is CASSLSGGGARRNQPQHF. As DNA, the CDR3 is TGTGCCAGCAGTTTATCGGGGGGCGGGGCCCGGCGGAATCAGCCCCAGCATTTT.

The rearrangement links TRBV4-1 to TRBJ1-3, with D unresolved. The CDR3 is made up of 16 amino acids. The V gene lost 2 bases and the J gene lost 4 bases, with 15 bases spanning the gap. CDR1 is MGHRA, CDR2 YSYEKL, per germline. CDR3 nucleotides: TGCGCCAGCAGCCAATTCGGGTCCCCCGACGGAAACACCATATATTTT. It codes for CASSQFGSPDGNTIYF.

V and J are TRBV7-2 and TRBJ2-7; 7 bases fit TRBD1. The junction had 8 bases not matched to a gene; V was cut back by 5 bases and J by 1 base. CDR3 length: 15 amino acids. Looked up from germline, CDR1 is SGHTA and CDR2 is FQGNSA. CDR3 nucleotides: TGTGCCAGCAGCCGCGGGCAGGGGGTTTCCTACGAGCAGTACTTC. Residues: CASSRGQGVSYEQYF.

The chain has TRBV7-3 and TRBJ2-1; 10 nucleotides match TRBD2. This CDR3 comprises 19 residues. Trimming removed 5 bases from V and 2 bases from J; junction bases left unmatched: 15. The V gene's germline CDR1 is SGHTA and CDR2 FQGTGA. The CDR3 spells CASSKPGLAAGGPYNEQFF. The CDR3 nucleotides read TGTGCCAGCAGCAAACCTGGACTAGCGGCCGGTGGGCCCTACAATGAGCAGTTCTTC.

V gene TRBV7-3 combines with J gene TRBJ2-2, with 7 nucleotides matching TRBD1. V shed 11 bases and J 5 bases; nucleotides not matched to a gene: 14. The CDR3 loop spans 15 amino acids. Germline V gene sequence: CDR1 SGHTA, CDR2 FQGTGA. The CDR3 protein is CAVGGRGRATGELFF. The CDR3 DNA is TGTGCCGTAGGGGGCAGGGGCCGAGCTACCGGGGAGCTGTTTTTT.

J is TRBJ1-5 and V is TRBV7-9; D is unclear. The length of the CDR3 is 16 residues. Germline V gene lookup returns CDR1 SEHNR and CDR2 FQNEAQ (reference sequence). V was clipped by 5 bases and J by 2 bases, with 16 bases between them. The CDR3 DNA reads as TGTGCCAGCAGCCCCGGGTCGGGGAAGGGCAATCAGCCCCAGCATTTT. Translated, it gives CASSPGSGKGNQPQHF.

The table lists this clone with a few counts. The chain employs TRBV7-6 and TRBJ1-1; 7 bases match TRBD1. CDR3 length equals 14 residues. In germline, CDR1 is SGHVS, CDR2 FNYEAQ. V lost 1 base and J lost 5; bases outside the gene matches: 4. The CDR3 DNA reads as TGTGCCAGCAGCTTAGACAGGGGAGGTACTGAAGCTTTCTTT. Amino acids: CASSLDRGGTEAFF. The full variable domain, completed using reference TRBV7-6 and TRBJ1-1, is GAGVSQSPRYKVTKRGQDVALRCDPISGHVSLYWYRQALGQGPEFLTYFNYEAQQDKSGLPNDRFSAERPEGSISTLTIQRTEQRDSAMYRCASSLDRGGTEAFFGQGTRLTVV.

This clone was seen just once. The genes are TRBV6-1 and TRBJ2-7; D gene uncertain. V lost 6 bases to trimming and J lost 5 bases, with 14 bases between them. CDR1 and CDR2 (germline): MNHNS, SASEGT. CDR3 length: 13 residues. CDR3 in DNA: TGTGCCAGCAGCCTCAGTCAGAAGGACGAGCAGTACTTC. Translated: CASSLSQKDEQYF.

This clone was recorded once. The rearrangement links TRBV11-1 to TRBJ2-1; perhaps TRBD2 as D (6 bases). The V end was cut by 1 base, the J end by 9 bases, with 16 bases between. CDR1 SGHAT and CDR2 FQDESV come from the germline V gene (reference sequence). The CDR3 consists of 15 residues. The CDR3 here is CASSLGDAGRGEQFF. The CDR3 nucleotides read TGTGCCAGCAGCTTAGGAGACGCGGGAAGAGGTGAGCAGTTCTTC.

This chain connects TRBV28 to TRBJ1-4; D gene unclear. The V gene's germline CDR1 is MDHEN and CDR2 SYDVKM. The V end was cut by 5 bases, the J end by 4 bases, with 11 bases between. The CDR3 is 14 residues long. CDR3 sequence reads: CASSKSYSNEKLFF. The CDR3 region has the DNA TGTGCCAGCAGTAAAAGCTACAGTAATGAAAAACTGTTTTTT. The whole variable domain, filled in from reference TRBV28 and TRBJ1-4, reads DVKVTQSSRYLVKRTGEKVFLECVQDMDHENMFWYRQDPGLGLRLIYFSYDVKMKEKGDIPEGYSVSREKKERFSLILESASTNQTSMYLCASSKSYSNEKLFFGSGTQLSVL.

This chain links TRBV28 with TRBJ2-7; either TRBD1 or TRBD2 may fit D (5 bases each). V was clipped by 4 bases and J by 6 bases, with 10 bases between them. Germline V CDR1 and CDR2: MDHEN, SYDVKM. The CDR3 length is 12 residues. The CDR3 spells CASSSSGAEQYF. For the CDR3, the DNA is TGTGCCAGCAGTTCATCCGGGGCCGAGCAGTACTTC.

This clone occurred once. This CDR3 is CATSRDPMGESYEQYF. Written as DNA, the CDR3 is TGTGCCACCAGCAGAGATCCGATGGGAGAATCCTACGAGCAGTACTTC. V gene TRBV15 combines with J gene TRBJ2-7; tentative D call: TRBD2 (5 bases). V lost 0 bases, J lost 1 base, and 13 bases lay in between. The CDR3 totals 16 residues. CDR1 and CDR2 from the germline V gene are LNHNV and YYDKDF (reference sequence).

The J gene is TRBJ1-2, the V gene TRBV19, with TRBD1 matching over 8 bases. The CDR3 loop spans 14 amino acids. Germline assignment: CDR1 LNHDA and CDR2 SQIVND (reference sequence). The V gene end was trimmed by 4 bases and the J gene end by 3 bases; junction bases not matched to a gene: 4. The CDR3 loop is CASSKGTGHYGYTF. The CDR3 DNA reads TGTGCCAGTAGTAAGGGGACAGGACACTATGGCTACACCTTC.

The CDR3, as DNA: TGTGCCAGCAGCTTATCCGCGGGGGAGGGTTTTAATGAGCAGTTCTTC. Translated: CASSLSAGEGFNEQFF. The chain uses TRBV5-4 and TRBJ2-1, with 7 bases aligning to TRBD2. Per germline, CDR1 SGHNT and CDR2 YYREEE (reference sequence). The J segment lost 7 bases and the V segment lost 2 bases, leaving 12 bases of the junction unmatched. This CDR3 has 16 residues.

This clone was counted a single time. The same CDR3 also results from other DNA sequences found in this sample. This chain links TRBV11-2 with TRBJ1-2; tentatively, D is TRBD1 (6 bases). CDR1 is SGHAT, CDR2 FQNNGV, per germline. The ends were cut back, 5 bases at V and 2 bases at J, with 9 bases in the middle. The CDR3 has 13 amino acids. CDR3 amino acids: CASSPDSNYGYTF. Here the CDR3 DNA reads TGTGCCAGCAGCCCGGACAGCAACTATGGCTACACCTTC.

This clone was observed a single time. The chain employs TRBV30 and TRBJ1-4; D call uncertain. This CDR3 is built from 16 residues. V lost 0 bases, J lost 0 bases, and 11 bases lay in between. CDR1 and CDR2 (germline): GTSNPN, SVGIG (reference sequence). CDR3 sequence reads: CAWSVLGVATNEKLFF. The CDR3 DNA reads TGTGCCTGGAGTGTCCTGGGTGTCGCAACTAATGAAAAACTGTTTTTT.

The chain has TRBV19 and TRBJ2-1; the D call may be TRBD1 or TRBD2 (7 bases each). V shed 2 bases and J shed 0 bases, with 29 bases lying between them. The CDR3 is 22 amino acids. Looked up from germline, CDR1 is LNHDA and CDR2 is SQIVND (reference sequence). CDR3 amino acids: CASSISPGGPRAGASSYNEQFF. CDR3 DNA: TGTGCCAGTAGTATAAGCCCAGGGGGGCCGCGGGCGGGAGCCAGCTCCTACAATGAGCAGTTCTTC.

This sequence joins TRBV29-1 and TRBJ1-1; D remains ambiguous. The CDR3 has 11 amino acids. Germline CDR1 and CDR2: SQVTM and ANQGSEA. V lost 3 bases and J 1 base, leaving 3 bases between the germline ends. The CDR3 region is CSVESNTEAFF. CDR3 nucleotides: TGCAGCGTTGAGTCGAACACTGAAGCTTTCTTT.